One sample yielded the 13 T cell receptor beta chains listed below, sequenced in a study of blood T cell repertoires in COVID-19. Data came from immunoSEQ multiplex PCR; TCRdb stores just in-frame clones and leaves some out. This sample has about 260,000 clones, with 84% found just once. The sample taken for sequencing was peripheral blood. These receptors were obtained from a woman between 40 and 55 years old who had recovered from COVID-19.

With respect to this clone: The same CDR3 is also encoded by other DNA sequences in this sample. The V gene is TRBV2, the J gene TRBJ2-2, with 8 bases lining up with TRBD2. The CDR3 covers 14 residues. With 5 bases clipped from V and 3 bases from J, the junction kept 2 bases outside the gene matches. Germline V gene data show CDR1 as SNHLY and CDR2 as FYNNEI. The CDR3 here is CASSLAGYTGELFF. In nucleotides, the CDR3 is TGTGCCAGCAGTTTAGCGGGGTACACCGGGGAGCTGTTTTTT.

This clone is a singleton in its sample. The chain uses TRBV11-2 and TRBJ2-7; D is uncertain. The CDR3 covers 17 residues. Looked up from germline, CDR1 is SGHAT and CDR2 is FQNNGV. The ends were cut back, 2 bases at V and 0 bases at J, with 17 bases in the middle. For the CDR3, the DNA is TGTGCCAGCAGCTTACCCTCTAGGCTCCCCCTCTCCTACGAGCAGTACTTC. Its protein is CASSLPSRLPLSYEQYF.

The chain uses TRBV5-1 and TRBJ1-4; 7 nucleotides agree with TRBD1. V dropped 4 bases and J dropped 8; count of bases not matched to a gene: 11. CDR1 and CDR2 (germline): SGHRS, YFSETQ. This CDR3 has 15 amino acids. DNA for the CDR3: TGCGCCAGCAGCGAGGGACAGACCCCTTTGGAAAAACTGTTTTTT. Amino acid sequence: CASSEGQTPLEKLFF.

The chain carries TRBV28 and TRBJ2-7; D may be TRBD1 (6 bases). This CDR3 comprises 16 residues. The germline V and J ends were trimmed by 3 bases and 3 bases, with 18 bases remaining between them. Germline loops: CDR1 MDHEN, CDR2 SYDVKM. The CDR3 DNA reads TGTGCCAGCAGTTTCAACAGGGTAGCCGCGATCTACGAGCAGTACTTC. Encoded protein: CASSFNRVAAIYEQYF.

The chain has TRBV27 and TRBJ1-2; 9 bases map to TRBD1. The CDR3 spans 15 residues. V lost 3 bases to trimming and J lost 5 bases; unmatched junction nucleotides: 7. The germline CDR1 and CDR2 sequences are MNHEY and SMNVEV (reference sequence). CDR3 DNA sequence: TGTGCCAGCAGTTTTGGGACAGGGAGGGGTTATGGCTACACCTTC. Protein sequence: CASSFGTGRGYGYTF.

The chain recombines TRBV18 with TRBJ1-6, with 7 positions matching TRBD1. Germline CDR1 is KGHSH and CDR2 is LQKENI. This CDR3 region has 14 residues. Trimming at V came to 2 bases and at J to 10 bases, leaving 5 bases not matched to a gene. The CDR3 bases are TGTGCCAGCTCACCAGACAGGGTCGCATCACCCCTCCACTTT. Amino acids: CASSPDRVASPLHF.

This chain uses TRBV6-5 with TRBJ1-1; D call uncertain. CDR3 size: 14 residues. Per germline, CDR1 MNHEY and CDR2 SVGAGI. The V end was cut by 4 bases, the J end by 0 bases, with 9 bases between. The CDR3 DNA sequence: TGTGCCAGCAGTTCCGGCAGGCTGAACACTGAAGCTTTCTTT. Translated, it gives CASSSGRLNTEAFF.

The V gene is TRBV19, the J gene TRBJ1-5; D remains unclear. The V end lost 6 bases, the J end lost 9 bases, and 9 bases lay between the germline ends. The V gene's germline CDR1 is LNHDA and CDR2 SQIVND (reference sequence). The CDR3 sequence is 11 residues long. CDR3 region: CASRTKGPQHF. In DNA, the CDR3 is TGTGCCAGTAGGACTAAGGGGCCCCAGCATTTT.

This chain connects TRBV3-1 (or the pseudogene TRBV3-2) to TRBJ2-3; D is perhaps TRBD1 (5 bases). The CDR3 is 14 amino acids. With 1 base removed from V and 6 bases from J, the gap between germline ends came to 11 bases. CDR1 and CDR2 (germline): LGHDT, YNNKEL (reference sequence). CDR3 DNA sequence: TGTGCCAGCAGCCAAGTTCCCAGGGCCGATACGCAGTATTTT. Translation: CASSQVPRADTQYF.

This sequence joins TRBV7-2 and TRBJ2-2; D uncertain. With 5 bases removed from V and 3 bases from J, the gap between germline ends came to 4 bases. The CDR3 loop spans 12 amino acids. Per germline, CDR1 SGHTA and CDR2 FQGNSA. CDR3 nucleotide sequence: TGTGCCAGCAGCCTCTACACCGGGGAGCTGTTTTTT. It is translated as CASSLYTGELFF.

The chain carries TRBV15 and TRBJ2-7; D may be TRBD2 (6 bases). V dropped 1 base and J dropped 2 bases, with 12 bases sitting between them. The CDR3 is made up of 15 amino acids. Germline V gene sequence: CDR1 LNHNV, CDR2 YYDKDF (reference sequence). The CDR3 DNA follows: TGTGCCACCAGCAGAGGCTCAGGGAGGACCTACGAGCAGTACTTC. Protein sequence: CATSRGSGRTYEQYF.

This chain links TRBV5-4 with TRBJ2-6; TRBD1 is a possible D gene (6 bases). From germline, CDR1 is SGHNT and CDR2 YYREEE (reference sequence). The CDR3 is 15 amino acids. V was trimmed by 4 bases and J by 2 bases, leaving 10 bases between them. The DNA for the CDR3 is TGTGCCAGCAGCCCCACAGGGCCTGGGGCCAACGTCCTGACTTTC. Translation gives CASSPTGPGANVLTF.

The chain recombines TRBV27 with TRBJ2-3, with D possibly matching TRBD1 (6 bases). The CDR3 consists of 15 residues. Trimming took off 5 bases at V and 2 bases at J, with 14 bases between the two ends. Germline V gene lookup returns CDR1 MNHEY and CDR2 SMNVEV (reference sequence). In nucleotides, the CDR3 is TGTGCCAGCAGTGGATACAGGGTACTCACAGATACGCAGTATTTT. It translates to CASSGYRVLTDTQYF.